This TCR beta chain appears in the sequencing data of a study of shared clonotypes between healthy human individuals (dated by TCRdb to about 2020). For the study in its entirety: Three men and a couple of women, aged 18 to 49 years, made up the cohort. For each donor, three plates each were used for CD4 naive and CD4 memory, two plates were used for CD8 naive, and one plate was used for CD8 memory. Blood TCR repertoires of roughly five healthy adults were deeply sequenced to estimate repertoire size and the extent of clonotype sharing between individuals. To increase sequencing depth and limit assay-specific biases, TCR repertoire library preparation and sequencing were carried out by different laboratories using diverse techniques. Between about 0.94 and 8.9 billion PBMCs per donor were obtained by leukapheresis. Broader findings and caveats from the paper: Pairwise subsampling led to the expectation that sequencing depth would affect the degree of clonotype sharing among donors. Across several donors, about 5.2% of naive CD4, roughly 3.4% of naive CD8, 2.3% of memory CD4, and 0.4% to 0.45% of memory CD8 clonotypes were shared. The genetic and exposure-history diversity represented was limited by the small number of donors. Rarefaction of sorted-subset datasets indicated incomplete sequencing despite the large sequencing depth. Naive subsets generally had larger estimated clonotype richness than memory subsets did. Sampling was limited to blood, and TCR repertoires in tissue likely differ from TCR repertoires in blood. Compared with non-shared clonotypes, clonotypes shared by all four sorted-subset donors had higher generation probabilities.

CDR1 and CDR2 are drawn from the germline V gene: SGHNT, YENEEA. The junction carries 10 bases between V and J, which are trimmed by 4 bases and 4 bases respectively. The CDR3 measures 14 amino acids from cysteine to phenylalanine. Of all the DNA, just the CDR3 is kept, 42 bases in frame from base 1. On this clone: Its antigen is not yet known. The input lacks base qualities; no much larger clone sits a single base away.

TCR CDR3 regions were amplified from genomic DNA by multiplex PCR using the deep immunoSEQ assay. Extracted genomic DNA from each cell subset was distributed evenly across all wells of several immunoSEQ 96-well plates, and each plate was treated as a replicate. Each replicate PCR for sorted subsets received about 0.2 ug genomic DNA, equal to some 32,000 T cell genomes. Purified libraries were measured with a Qubit 3.0 fluorometer, size-checked on a Bioanalyzer 2100, and measured again with the KAPA Library Quantification kit. Every immunoSEQ 96-well plate was sequenced on a dedicated single-read 150-cycle Illumina NextSeq 550 flow cell. Per the authors' processing: Because the immunoSEQ output included only junctional sequences and no quality scores, the filtering could not be the same as the filtering used for full-length reads. To assign V/J genes and CDR3, sequences were annotated against IMGT germline references using PyIR, a Python wrapper for IgBLAST v1.9. Any read was removed if the V/J assignment was weak (E-value above 1e-6), the CDR3 was missing, or the read contained stop codons, out-of-frame junctions, or ambiguous translated residues. V3J clonotypes were defined by identical inferred V gene, J gene, and CDR3 amino acid sequence. The percentage overlap between two repertoires was calculated by dividing the number of shared unique clonotypes by the size of the smaller repertoire. Repertoire richness was assessed with RTK rarefaction, the Chao1 estimator, and Recon v2.1 estimates of unobserved clonotypes. Generation probabilities for all TCRbeta clonotypes obtained by the gDNA method from a handful of donors were computed using OLGA. TCRdb holds this immuneACCESS table with in-frame rearrangements only. Some clones are missing; in checked studies, unresolved V genes explain under half, and the rest has no known cause. For V, J and clone size, that table is used; D and trimming come from the DNA. This sample comprises roughly 2.6 million clones, 90% to 95% of them detected only once. Clones ranked in the top ten supply about 0.13% of the sample.

Donors were healthy HIV-negative adults with no recently reported acute infections or vaccinations. Only Caucasian adults living in Nashville, Tennessee, USA were represented among the donors. CD4+ T cells were enriched through magnetic negative selection, after which naive cells were positively selected on CD45RA and the remaining negative fraction served as the memory subset. Blood was collected by leukapheresis, and PBMCs were isolated by Ficoll-Histopaque density gradient centrifugation and then cryopreserved in liquid nitrogen vapor phase. Analytical flow cytometry was used to check the purity and quantity of every magnetically sorted T cell population. From each sorted fraction, genomic DNA was isolated and quantified by UV absorbance on a Nanodrop 2000c.

The sequenced sample was naive CD4+ T cells sorted from blood. The intended sense of this specimen's cell subset or site label: CD45RA+ positively selected. This TCR was recovered from a man between 18 and 29 years old in good health. The chain links TRBV11-3 with TRBJ2-2, and perhaps TRBD1 as D gene, on 5 matching bases. The encoded CDR3 is CASSSVQATGELFF. The nucleotide sequence reads TGTGCCAGCAGCTCCGTACAGGCCACCGGGGAGCTGTTTTTT.